This T cell receptor (beta chain) was profiled in a study of T-cell memory formation after mild COVID-19. Regarding the study as a whole: Contracting CD4+ clones lay largely in CM and EM, with CD8+ ones residing in EMRA.

TCRdb independently ran MiXCR on the 5' RACE reads; one entry per CDR3 protein. The sample contains fewer than 500,000 distinct CDR3 sequences, 20% to 30% of which appear only once. Worth noting for this clonotype: The antigen is unknown.

J lost 3 bases, V lost 5 bases, and 11 bases had no gene match. The germline gives CDR1 SEHNR, CDR2 FQNEAQ (reference sequence). The CDR3 runs to 16 residues. V and J are TRBV7-9 and TRBJ2-7, with 9 bases that match TRBD2. Material: PBMCs or a T cell subset sorted from them (not recorded which). The source is an adult woman who had mild COVID-19 (a few samples of this study predate the infection). Cell type and time point are not known. CDR3 protein: CASSPLIAGASYEQYF. The CDR3 region has the DNA TGTGCCAGCAGCCCTCTCATAGCGGGAGCCAGCTACGAGCAGTACTTC.